What follows are 12 T cell receptor beta chains derived from one specimen sequenced in a study of cytomegalovirus exposure and HLA in healthy donors. PCR was performed using 60 Vbeta and 13 Jbeta primers. Some clones are missing from TCRdb's copy, which holds only in-frame ones; the method was immunoSEQ multiplex PCR. This sample has about 170,000 clones; around 80% occur once, and the top ten carry 0.95% to 1.5%. Input material: PBMCs. These TCRs come from a boy aged 2-9 years in good health and CMV-seronegative.

This clone has only one observation. The chain couples TRBV30 to TRBJ1-5, with 7 bases identical to TRBD1. Trimming removed 2 bases from V and 4 bases from J; junction bases left unmatched: 5. CDR1 is GTSNPN, CDR2 SVGIG, per germline (reference sequence). The CDR3 loop spans 14 amino acids. This CDR3 reads CAWSPGTDNQPQHF. CDR3 coding DNA: TGTGCCTGGAGTCCTGGGACAGATAATCAGCCCCAGCATTTT.

This sequence joins TRBV27 and TRBJ1-2; a weak D match, TRBD1 (5 bases). Trimming left V 8 bases short and J 0 bases short, with 16 bases between. From germline, CDR1 is MNHEY and CDR2 SMNVEV (reference sequence). The CDR3 runs to 15 residues. CDR3 region: CASYGDRGANYGYTF. The CDR3 DNA reads TGTGCCAGCTATGGAGATCGGGGGGCTAACTATGGCTACACCTTC.

The chain employs TRBV5-6 and TRBJ2-3, with 13 bases identical to TRBD2. V trimming: 4 bases; J trimming: 7 bases; junction bases outside the gene matches: 9. Germline CDR1 is SGHDT and CDR2 is YYEEEE. The CDR3 sequence is 16 residues long. CDR3 residues: CASSGTSGRAFHTQYF. DNA for the CDR3: TGTGCCAGCAGCGGAACTAGCGGGAGGGCTTTTCATACGCAGTATTTT.

The chain is built from TRBV5-5 and TRBJ2-7; no clear D. The germline CDR1 and CDR2 sequences are SGHKS and YYEKEE (reference sequence). The CDR3 loop spans 11 amino acids. Trimming removed 2 bases from V and 3 bases from J, with 3 bases in between. DNA of the CDR3: TGTGCCAGCAGCTTCGGCTACGAGCAGTACTTC. Translated, it gives CASSFGYEQYF.

V and J are TRBV19 and TRBJ2-3; 10 bases fit TRBD1. Trimming removed 3 bases from V and 0 bases from J; junction bases left unmatched: 9. This CDR3 has 18 residues. Per the germline V gene, CDR1 is LNHDA and CDR2 is SQIVND (reference sequence). This CDR3 is CASSIGDRGIPSTDTQYF. The CDR3 region has the DNA TGTGCCAGTAGTATTGGGGACAGGGGAATTCCTAGCACAGATACGCAGTATTTT.

The V gene is TRBV29-1, the J gene TRBJ2-2; 7 bases line up with TRBD2. Germline CDR1 SQVTM, CDR2 ANQGSEA. V was clipped by 0 bases and J by 4 bases; unmatched bases: 5. This CDR3 has 15 amino acids. The CDR3 is CSVEDAGVGTGELFF. The CDR3 DNA reads TGCAGCGTTGAAGATGCGGGGGTAGGCACCGGGGAGCTGTTTTTT.

The V call is TRBV27, the J call TRBJ2-5, with a weak D call TRBD1 (8 bases). The DNA end lines up better with TRBJ2-7; the J call may be wrong. This CDR3 is built from 14 residues. The V gene's germline CDR1 is MNHEY and CDR2 SMNVEV (reference sequence). The CDR3 reads CASSSDRGGYEQYF. CDR3 nucleotide sequence: TGTGCCAGCAGTTCCGACAGGGGAGGGTACGAGCAGTACTTC.

This clone has just one count. The chain joins TRBV7-9 to TRBJ1-1; 9 positions agree with TRBD1. The germline CDR1 and CDR2 sequences are SEHNR and FQNEAQ (reference sequence). V lost 5 bases to trimming and J lost 5 bases; unmatched junction nucleotides: 9. CDR3 size: 15 residues. The CDR3 here is CASSRTGVLGTEAFF. For the CDR3, the DNA is TGTGCCAGCAGCCGGACAGGGGTTCTGGGGACTGAAGCTTTCTTT.

This chain joins TRBV9 and TRBJ2-3, with TRBD1 matching over 7 bases. Germline CDR1 and CDR2: SGDLS and YYNGEE. V lost 4 bases to trimming and J lost 3 bases; unmatched junction nucleotides: 2. The CDR3 runs to 13 residues. CDR3 in amino acids: CASSSTGTDTQYF. DNA for the CDR3: TGTGCCAGCAGCTCGACAGGGACAGATACGCAGTATTTT. The complete variable domain, with remaining parts taken from reference TRBV9 and TRBJ2-3, reads DSGVTQTPKHLITATGQRVTLRCSPRSGDLSVYWYQQSLDQGLQFLIQYYNGEERAKGNILERFSAQQFPDLHSELNLSSLELGDSALYFCASSSTGTDTQYFGPGTRLTVL.

The rearrangement joins TRBV10-3 to TRBJ2-3, with D perhaps matching TRBD1 (5 bases). Trimming pared 3 bases from V and 4 bases from J, leaving 8 bases between. Germline V gives CDR1 ENHRY, CDR2 SYGVKD. CDR3 length: 13 amino acids. The CDR3 here is CAISDSGSDTQYF. In DNA form, the CDR3 reads TGTGCCATCAGTGATTCAGGGTCAGATACGCAGTATTTT.

The CDR3 sequence: CASSQGEGGGSEKLFF. In nucleotides, the CDR3 is TGCGCCAGCAGCCAAGGAGAGGGGGGGGGAAGTGAAAAACTGTTTTTT. The V call is TRBV4-3, the J call TRBJ1-4; possibly TRBD1 for D (6 bases). Germline-derived CDR1 and CDR2 are LGHNA and YSLEER. The CDR3 is 16 amino acids. V lost 1 base and J 7 bases, leaving 16 bases between the germline ends.

This chain links TRBV7-2 with TRBJ2-3; 13 bases are shared with TRBD2. The junction had 5 bases not matched to a gene; V was cut back by 5 bases and J by 0 bases. The germline CDR1 and CDR2 sequences are SGHTA and FQGNSA. The CDR3 contains 17 residues. CDR3 nucleotides: TGTGCCAGCAGCCGGACTAGCGGGGGTTCTAGCACAGATACGCAGTATTTT. Its protein product is CASSRTSGGSSTDTQYF.